This T cell receptor (beta chain) comes out of a study of graft-versus-host responses after intestinal transplantation. Study at large: Recipients had transplants, and these were multivisceral, liver-intestinal, or isolated intestinal.

Lymphocytes from graft epithelium and lamina propria were isolated. The table came from immunoSEQ multiplex PCR; TCRdb's copy has only in-frame clones and leaves some out. The repertoire holds about 20,000 clones, approximately 70% seen once, with roughly 8% in the top ten. V dropped 5 bases and J dropped 5 bases, with 6 bases sitting between them. The CDR3 contains 11 residues. Germline V gene sequence: CDR1 SNHLY, CDR2 FYNNEI. The rearrangement links TRBV2 to TRBJ2-5; no definite D call. Here the sequenced sample was ileum tissue, taken about 21 days after intestinal transplant. This sequence was found in a human patient who received an intestinal transplant, so some T cells may come from the graft donor. CDR3 sequence reads: CASSSRETQYF. The DNA for the CDR3 is TGTGCCAGCAGTTCGAGGGAGACCCAGTACTTC.